This is a list of T cell receptor beta chains from one sample in a study of blood T cell repertoires in COVID-19. Data came from immunoSEQ multiplex PCR; TCRdb stores just in-frame clones and leaves some out. The table shows roughly 53,000 clones, with over 75% occurring only once. The specimen was peripheral blood. Receptor source: a woman in her 40s with active COVID-19. Each CDR3 is given with its conserved first and last residue. Fields, in order: clone size, CDR3 length, V gene, J gene, D gene, CDR3 protein, CDR3 DNA. The D gene is left open where the match is weak. Clone sizes are given selectively: once, few, many, or a class where the clone is expanded.

abundance: NA
len: 14
v_gene: TRBV5-6
j_gene: TRBJ1-4
d_gene: NA
CDR3aa: CASSLVRSNEKLFF
CDR3nt: TGTGCCAGCAGCTTGGTACGGTCTAATGAAAAACTGTTTTTT

abundance: NA
len: 15
v_gene: TRBV25-1
j_gene: TRBJ2-2
d_gene: NA
CDR3aa: CASSVRGLGAGELFF
CDR3nt: TGTGCCAGCAGTGTGCGGGGTTTAGGGGCCGGGGAGCTGTTTTTT

abundance: once
len: 14
v_gene: TRBV28
j_gene: TRBJ1-5
d_gene: NA
CDR3aa: CASSLSGGNQPQHF
CDR3nt: TGTGCCAGCAGTTTGTCGGGGGGGAATCAGCCCCAGCATTTT

abundance: NA
len: 14
v_gene: TRBV2
j_gene: TRBJ2-5
d_gene: NA
CDR3aa: CASTPLDSQETQYF
CDR3nt: TGTGCCAGCACCCCTTTGGACAGCCAAGAGACCCAGTACTTC

abundance: NA
len: 16
v_gene: TRBV6-2/TRBV6-3
j_gene: TRBJ2-1
d_gene: TRBD2
CDR3aa: CASSTLSGGSYNEQFF
CDR3nt: TGTGCCAGCAGTACCCTTAGCGGGGGGTCTTACAATGAGCAGTTCTTC

abundance: NA
len: 14
v_gene: TRBV29-1
j_gene: TRBJ2-5
d_gene: TRBD1
CDR3aa: CSVAGQGARETQYF
CDR3nt: TGCAGCGTGGCGGGACAGGGGGCGCGTGAGACCCAGTACTTC

abundance: NA
len: 17
v_gene: TRBV7-9
j_gene: TRBJ1-2
d_gene: TRBD1
CDR3aa: CASSLNRGKSPNYGYTF
CDR3nt: TGTGCCAGCAGCTTAAACAGGGGTAAGAGCCCCAACTATGGCTACACCTTC

abundance: NA
len: 13
v_gene: TRBV7-3
j_gene: TRBJ2-1
d_gene: TRBD2
CDR3aa: CASSLSGGYEQFF
CDR3nt: TGTGCCAGCAGCCTTAGCGGGGGCTATGAGCAGTTCTTC

abundance: once
len: 16
v_gene: TRBV4-1
j_gene: TRBJ1-2
d_gene: NA
CDR3aa: CASSPGGRWDRYGYTF
CDR3nt: TGCGCCAGCAGCCCAGGCGGGCGCTGGGATCGATATGGCTACACCTTC

abundance: NA
len: 16
v_gene: TRBV7-6
j_gene: TRBJ2-1
d_gene: NA
CDR3aa: CASSFLAGLSYNEQFF
CDR3nt: TGTGCCAGCAGCTTTTTGGCGGGGCTGTCCTACAATGAGCAGTTCTTC

abundance: NA
len: 12
v_gene: TRBV7-2
j_gene: TRBJ2-1
d_gene: NA
CDR3aa: CASRAARDEQFF
CDR3nt: TGTGCCAGCAGGGCTGCGCGGGATGAGCAGTTCTTC

abundance: NA
len: 15
v_gene: TRBV7-9
j_gene: TRBJ1-4
d_gene: NA
CDR3aa: CASSLRLAENEKLFF
CDR3nt: TGTGCCAGCAGCTTACGGCTGGCGGAGAATGAAAAACTGTTTTTT

abundance: NA
len: 15
v_gene: TRBV7-3
j_gene: TRBJ2-7
d_gene: TRBD1
CDR3aa: CASSAQPGQGYEQYF
CDR3nt: TGTGCCAGCAGCGCCCAACCGGGACAGGGCTACGAGCAGTACTTC